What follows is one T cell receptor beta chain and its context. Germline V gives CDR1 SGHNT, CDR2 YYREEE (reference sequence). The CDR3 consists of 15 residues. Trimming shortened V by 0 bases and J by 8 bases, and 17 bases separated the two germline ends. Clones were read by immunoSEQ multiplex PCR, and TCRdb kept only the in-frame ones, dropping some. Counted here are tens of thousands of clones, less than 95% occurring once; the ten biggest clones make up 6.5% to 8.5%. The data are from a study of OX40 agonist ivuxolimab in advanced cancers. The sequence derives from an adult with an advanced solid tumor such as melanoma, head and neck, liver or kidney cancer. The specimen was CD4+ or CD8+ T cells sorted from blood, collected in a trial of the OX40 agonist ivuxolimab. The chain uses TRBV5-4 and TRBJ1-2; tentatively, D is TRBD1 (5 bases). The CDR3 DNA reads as TGTGCCAGCAGCTTGGTACAGGACCTCAGGAGGGGCTACACCTTC. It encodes CASSLVQDLRRGYTF.